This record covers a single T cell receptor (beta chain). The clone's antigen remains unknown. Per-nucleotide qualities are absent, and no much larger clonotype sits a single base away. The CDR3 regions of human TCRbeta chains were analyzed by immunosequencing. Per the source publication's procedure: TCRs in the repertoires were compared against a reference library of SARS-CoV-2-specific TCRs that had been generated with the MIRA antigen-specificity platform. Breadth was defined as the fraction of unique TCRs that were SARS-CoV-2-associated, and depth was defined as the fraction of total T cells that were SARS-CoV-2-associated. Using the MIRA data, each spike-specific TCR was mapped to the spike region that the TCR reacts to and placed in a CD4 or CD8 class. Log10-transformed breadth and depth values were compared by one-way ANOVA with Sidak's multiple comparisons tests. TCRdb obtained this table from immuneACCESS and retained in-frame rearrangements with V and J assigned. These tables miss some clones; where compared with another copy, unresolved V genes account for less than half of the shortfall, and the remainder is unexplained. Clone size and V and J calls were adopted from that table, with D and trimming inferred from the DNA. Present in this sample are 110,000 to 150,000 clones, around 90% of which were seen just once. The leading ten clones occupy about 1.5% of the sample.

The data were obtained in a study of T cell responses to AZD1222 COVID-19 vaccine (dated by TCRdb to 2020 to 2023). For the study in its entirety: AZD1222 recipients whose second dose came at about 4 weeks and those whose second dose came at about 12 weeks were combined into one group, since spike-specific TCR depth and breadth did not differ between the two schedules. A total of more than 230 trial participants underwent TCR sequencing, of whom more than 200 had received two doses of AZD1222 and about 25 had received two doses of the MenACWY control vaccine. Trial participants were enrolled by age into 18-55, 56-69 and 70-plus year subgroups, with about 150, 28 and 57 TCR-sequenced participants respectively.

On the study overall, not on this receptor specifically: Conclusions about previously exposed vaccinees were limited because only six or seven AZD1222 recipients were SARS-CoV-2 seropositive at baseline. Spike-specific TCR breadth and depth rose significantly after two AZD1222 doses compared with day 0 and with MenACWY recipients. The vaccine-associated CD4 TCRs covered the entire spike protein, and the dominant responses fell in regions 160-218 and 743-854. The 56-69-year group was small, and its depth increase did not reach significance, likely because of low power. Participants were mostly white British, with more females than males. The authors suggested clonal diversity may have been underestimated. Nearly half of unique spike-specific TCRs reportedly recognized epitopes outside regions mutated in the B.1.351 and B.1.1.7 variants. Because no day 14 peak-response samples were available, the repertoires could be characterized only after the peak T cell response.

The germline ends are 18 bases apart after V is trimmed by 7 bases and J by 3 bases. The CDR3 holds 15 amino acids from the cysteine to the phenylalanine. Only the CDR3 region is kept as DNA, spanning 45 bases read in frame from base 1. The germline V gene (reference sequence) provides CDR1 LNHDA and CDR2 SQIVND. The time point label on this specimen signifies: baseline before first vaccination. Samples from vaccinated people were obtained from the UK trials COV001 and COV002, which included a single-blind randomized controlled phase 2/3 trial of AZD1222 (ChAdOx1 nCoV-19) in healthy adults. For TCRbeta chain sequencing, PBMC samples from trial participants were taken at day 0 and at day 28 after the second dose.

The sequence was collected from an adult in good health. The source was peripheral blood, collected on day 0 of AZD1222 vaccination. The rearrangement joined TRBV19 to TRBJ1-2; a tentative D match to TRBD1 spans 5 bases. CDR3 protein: CASTTGGGWDYGYTF. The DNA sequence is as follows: TGTGCCAGTACCACTGGCGGGGGATGGGACTATGGCTACACCTTC.